This T cell receptor (beta chain) is drawn from a study of OX40 agonist ivuxolimab in advanced cancers. Study information: Ivuxolimab, an antibody that agonizes OX40 (CD134), was administered to the patients. Patients were infused with ivuxolimab every 2 weeks at 0.01 to 10 mg/kg. Prior therapy, whether anti-PD-1, anti-PD-L1 or anti-CTLA-4, was allowed, and approximately 37% had some. Overall study findings and caveats: Averaged across samples, CD8+ T cells carried more expanded clones than CD4+ did.

The protocol was immunoSEQ multiplex PCR, while the TCRdb copy is restricted to in-frame clones and leaves out a portion. The top ten clones hold 2% to 2.5% of a sample with about 66,000 clones, 87% of them seen once. To note about this clone: Antigen: not known.

CDR3 length: 14 amino acids. Trimming took off 6 bases at V and 2 bases at J, with 12 bases between the two ends. Germline CDR1 reads MDHEN; CDR2 reads SYDVKM. This receptor was identified in an adult with an advanced solid tumor such as melanoma, head and neck, liver or kidney cancer. Source: CD4+ or CD8+ T cells sorted from blood, taken in a trial of the OX40 agonist ivuxolimab. V gene TRBV28 combines with J gene TRBJ2-3; TRBD1 is a possible D gene (7 bases). The CDR3 sequence: CASRRDSLTDTQYF. DNA of the CDR3: TGTGCCAGCAGGCGGGACAGCCTCACAGATACGCAGTATTTT.